The sequence of this TCR beta chain was determined in a study of T-cell reconstitution after alpha-beta-depleted transplantation in children. Findings and caveats of the study: Recipient T cells and thymic progenitors that survived gave rise to the high TCRbeta diversity observed at day 60 in some patients. T-cell counts and diversity at one year following transplant were attributed mainly to newly produced T cells. The origin of alpha-beta T cells about two months after transplant was reportedly several hundred expanded graft clones.

The CDR3 has 13 residues. Trimming took 7 bases from V and 10 from J, leaving 17 bases between them. TCRbeta library construction was performed incorporating unique molecular identifiers. TCRdb analysed the PCR reads with MiXCR anew, one entry per CDR3 protein. The sample includes approximately 290,000 distinct CDR3 sequences, around a tenth seen only once; the top ten take around a quarter. In this sample, this clonotype turned up many times. Its antigen remains unidentified. This chain links TRBV12-3 or TRBV12-4 with TRBJ2-1, with D possibly TRBD1 on 6 matching bases. This TCR derives from a male patient under 10 years old who had a stem cell transplant for chronic granulomatous disease, so the T cells may come from the graft donor. Sequenced here: peripheral blood, sampled 180 days after TCRalphabeta/CD19-depleted stem cell transplant. The CDR3 region is CASTPGHLQEQFF. DNA for the CDR3: TGTGCCAGCACTCCGGGACACCTCCAGGAGCAGTTCTTC.